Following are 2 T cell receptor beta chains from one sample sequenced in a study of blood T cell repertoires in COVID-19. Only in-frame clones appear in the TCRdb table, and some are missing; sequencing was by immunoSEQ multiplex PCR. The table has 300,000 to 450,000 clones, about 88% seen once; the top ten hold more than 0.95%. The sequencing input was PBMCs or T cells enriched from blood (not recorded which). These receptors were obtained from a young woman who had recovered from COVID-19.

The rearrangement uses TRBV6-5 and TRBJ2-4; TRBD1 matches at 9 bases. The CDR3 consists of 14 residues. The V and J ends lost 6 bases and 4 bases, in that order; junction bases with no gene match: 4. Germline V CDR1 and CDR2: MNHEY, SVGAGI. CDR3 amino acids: CASRTQGAKNIQYF. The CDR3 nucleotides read TGTGCCAGCAGAACACAGGGGGCGAAAAACATTCAGTACTTC.

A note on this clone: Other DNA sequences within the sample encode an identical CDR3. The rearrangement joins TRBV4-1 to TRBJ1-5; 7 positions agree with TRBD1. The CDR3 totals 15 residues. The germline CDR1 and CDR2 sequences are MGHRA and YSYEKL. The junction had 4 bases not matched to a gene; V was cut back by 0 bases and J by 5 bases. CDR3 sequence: CASSQDGTDYQPQHF. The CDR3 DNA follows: TGCGCCAGCAGCCAAGACGGGACAGATTATCAGCCCCAGCATTTT.